Listed here are 20 T cell receptor beta chains from one sample, sequenced in a study of blood T cell repertoires in COVID-19. Assay: immunoSEQ multiplex PCR; the TCRdb copy retains only in-frame clones and omits some. The table lists about 500,000 clones, approximately 88% of them singletons. Sequencing was carried out using peripheral blood. The receptors derive from a woman aged 45-65 years with COVID-19, enrolled during active disease.

The chain is built from TRBV7-2 and TRBJ2-7; TRBD2 is a possible D gene (6 bases). The CDR3 spans 13 residues. Germline V gene data show CDR1 as SGHTA and CDR2 as FQGNSA. V dropped 5 bases and J dropped 3 bases, with 11 bases sitting between them. The CDR3 spells CASSLRGFYEQYF. DNA of the CDR3: TGTGCCAGCAGCCTCCGGGGGTTCTACGAGCAGTACTTC.

The chain employs TRBV30 and TRBJ1-1; D remains ambiguous. The V gene lost 1 base and the J gene lost 5 bases, with 8 bases spanning the gap. The CDR3 has 12 residues. From germline, CDR1 is GTSNPN and CDR2 SVGIG (reference sequence). The CDR3 region is CAWSGRYTEAFF. The CDR3 DNA sequence: TGTGCCTGGAGTGGGAGGTATACTGAAGCTTTCTTT. Drawing the rest from reference TRBV30 and TRBJ1-1, the complete variable domain is SQTIHQWPATLVQPVGSPLSLECTVEGTSNPNLYWYRQAAGRGLQLLFYSVGIGQISSEVPQNLSASRPQDRQFILSSKKLLLSDSGFYLCAWSGRYTEAFFGQGTRLTVV.

The chain joins TRBV29-1 to TRBJ1-1; 7 positions agree with TRBD1. Germline values: CDR1 SQVTM, CDR2 ANQGSEA. Trimming removed 4 bases from V and 5 bases from J; junction bases left unmatched: 4. The CDR3 covers 12 residues. CDR3 sequence reads: CSVATGDTEAFF. The DNA of the CDR3 is TGCAGCGTTGCAACAGGGGATACTGAAGCTTTCTTT. The whole variable domain, filled in from reference TRBV29-1 and TRBJ1-1, reads SAVISQKPSRDICQRGTSLTIQCQVDSQVTMMFWYRQQPGQSLTLIATANQGSEATYESGFVIDKFPISRPNLTFSTLTVSNMSPEDSSIYLCSVATGDTEAFFGQGTRLTVV.

Comment on this clone: This sample also contains other DNA sequences that code for the same CDR3. The gene calls are TRBV4-1 and TRBJ1-5; 9 bases match TRBD1. The V gene's germline CDR1 is MGHRA and CDR2 YSYEKL. V trimming: 1 base; J trimming: 4 bases; junction bases outside the gene matches: 2. CDR3 length equals 15 residues. DNA for the CDR3: TGCGCCAGCAGCCAAGGGGGACAGGGAAATCAGCCCCAGCATTTT. Residues: CASSQGGQGNQPQHF.

The rearrangement joins TRBV6-1 to TRBJ1-1; D might be TRBD1 (5 bases). CDR3 length equals 14 residues. Trimming cost V 2 bases and J 5 bases, with 12 bases left between them. Germline CDR1 reads MNHNS; CDR2 reads SASEGT. The CDR3 loop reads CASSEWQRGTEAFF. DNA for the CDR3: TGTGCCAGCAGTGAATGGCAAAGGGGAACTGAAGCTTTCTTT.

The V gene is TRBV28, the J gene TRBJ1-1; TRBD1 matches at 7 bases. CDR1 and CDR2 (germline): MDHEN, SYDVKM. This CDR3 contains 17 residues. V was clipped by 2 bases and J by 1 base; unmatched bases: 10. The CDR3 nucleotides read TGTGCCAGCAGTTTAAGGACAGGTGGATACCCGAACACTGAAGCTTTCTTT. Encoded protein: CASSLRTGGYPNTEAFF.

V usage is TRBV2 and J usage is TRBJ1-4, with D possibly TRBD1 on 5 matching bases. The V and J ends lost 2 bases and 6 bases respectively, with 10 bases between them. The CDR3 spans 14 residues. Germline V gene data show CDR1 as SNHLY and CDR2 as FYNNEI. CDR3 amino acids: CASSELQGDEKLFF. The CDR3 bases are TGTGCCAGCAGTGAACTCCAGGGCGATGAAAAACTGTTTTTT.

The chain has TRBV19 and TRBJ2-4, with D unresolved. The CDR3 has 15 amino acids. CDR1 is LNHDA, CDR2 SQIVND, per germline (reference sequence). Trimming took off 7 bases at V and 0 bases at J, with 13 bases between the two ends. The CDR3 coding sequence is TGTGCCAGTAAACTGGAGATTGGAGCCAAAAACATTCAGTACTTC. Protein sequence: CASKLEIGAKNIQYF.

This clone appeared a few times. V usage is TRBV7-2 and J usage is TRBJ1-5, with D hard to call. CDR3 size: 14 residues. Germline V lookup: CDR1 SGHTA, CDR2 FQGNSA. V gave up 4 bases and J gave up 2 bases, with 9 bases separating them. CDR3: CASSSRVGNQPQHF. The CDR3 DNA follows: TGTGCCAGCAGCTCACGGGTCGGCAATCAGCCCCAGCATTTT.

This chain uses TRBV3-1 (or the pseudogene TRBV3-2) with TRBJ1-1, with 9 bases identical to TRBD1. Germline CDR1 reads LGHDT; CDR2 reads YNNKEL (reference sequence). The CDR3 spans 14 residues. V dropped 1 base and J dropped 6; count of bases not matched to a gene: 3. CDR3 loop: CASSQGQGVSEAFF. The DNA for the CDR3 is TGTGCCAGCAGCCAAGGACAGGGGGTGTCTGAAGCTTTCTTT.

The J gene is TRBJ2-1, the V gene TRBV7-6; D not certain. This CDR3 contains 14 residues. The germline CDR1 and CDR2 sequences are SGHVS and FNYEAQ. With 5 bases removed from V and 0 bases from J, the gap between germline ends came to 8 bases. In DNA form, the CDR3 reads TGTGCCAGCAGCACCGGTAGCTCCTACAATGAGCAGTTCTTC. This gives the protein CASSTGSSYNEQFF. The full variable domain, completed using reference TRBV7-6 and TRBJ2-1, is GAGVSQSPRYKVTKRGQDVALRCDPISGHVSLYWYRQALGQGPEFLTYFNYEAQQDKSGLPNDRFSAERPEGSISTLTIQRTEQRDSAMYRCASSTGSSYNEQFFGPGTRLTVL.

The genes are TRBV3-1 (or the pseudogene TRBV3-2) and TRBJ2-1, with unresolved D. The CDR3 consists of 13 residues. From germline, CDR1 is LGHDT and CDR2 YNNKEL (reference sequence). The V end lost 0 bases, the J end lost 5 bases, and 5 bases lay between the germline ends. CDR3 protein: CASSQERDNEQFF. CDR3 DNA: TGTGCCAGCAGCCAAGAACGGGACAATGAGCAGTTCTTC.

The V gene is TRBV4-1, the J gene TRBJ1-6; 7 bases agree with TRBD1. This CDR3 contains 12 residues. With 6 bases clipped from V and 9 bases from J, the junction kept 2 bases outside the gene matches. Germline-derived CDR1 and CDR2 are MGHRA and YSYEKL. CDR3 DNA sequence: TGCGCCAGCAGACAGGGGAGTTCACCCCTCCACTTT. Protein sequence: CASRQGSSPLHF.

The chain recombines TRBV19 with TRBJ1-1, with D uncertain. The CDR3 has 13 residues. The V gene lost 3 bases and the J gene lost 5 bases, with 10 bases spanning the gap. In germline, CDR1 is LNHDA, CDR2 SQIVND (reference sequence). The CDR3 is CASSIAEATEAFF. The CDR3 DNA follows: TGTGCCAGTAGTATCGCAGAGGCGACTGAAGCTTTCTTT.

The chain carries TRBV9 and TRBJ2-7; D gene unclear. The germline V and J ends were trimmed by 0 bases and 2 bases, with 9 bases remaining between them. Looked up from germline, CDR1 is SGDLS and CDR2 is YYNGEE. The length of the CDR3 is 14 residues. This chain's CDR3 is CASSVDILTYEQYF. CDR3 DNA: TGTGCCAGCAGCGTAGATATCTTAACCTACGAGCAGTACTTC.

J is TRBJ1-1 and V is TRBV11-2; no clear D. The germline V gene has CDR1 SGHAT and CDR2 FQNNGV. This CDR3 has 13 amino acids. The ends were cut back, 4 bases at V and 1 base at J, with 7 bases in the middle. The CDR3 protein is CASSSDSNTEAFF. The CDR3 DNA reads as TGTGCCAGCAGCTCGGACTCGAACACTGAAGCTTTCTTT.

This chain uses TRBV27 with TRBJ1-1; no firm D call. V lost 1 base, J lost 5 bases, and 17 bases lay in between. The CDR3 length is 16 residues. Germline-derived CDR1 and CDR2 are MNHEY and SMNVEV (reference sequence). In DNA, the CDR3 is TGTGCCAGCAGTTTATTTCCAGGCCCCGGCGCGACTGAAGCTTTCTTT. This codes for CASSLFPGPGATEAFF.

The J gene is TRBJ2-2, the V gene TRBV7-3; a possible D gene is TRBD2 (5 bases). This CDR3 contains 15 residues. V was clipped by 2 bases and J by 6 bases, with 13 bases between them. The germline V gene encodes CDR1 SGHTA and CDR2 FQGTGA. In DNA, the CDR3 is TGTGCCAGCAGCTTATTAGTTCACGGGGCCGGGGAGCTGTTTTTT. This codes for CASSLLVHGAGELFF.

This chain links TRBV3-1 (or the pseudogene TRBV3-2) with TRBJ2-1, with TRBD2 matching 13 bases. V lost 0 bases and J lost 6; bases outside the gene matches: 2. The CDR3 is made up of 16 amino acids. Germline CDR1 reads LGHDT; CDR2 reads YNNKEL (reference sequence). The CDR3 DNA is TGTGCCAGCAGCCAAGAACTAGCGGGGGGGCCCAATGAGCAGTTCTTC. This gives the protein CASSQELAGGPNEQFF.

This chain connects TRBV4-1 to TRBJ1-1; D is possibly TRBD1 (5 bases). The CDR3 extends over 15 amino acids. The V gene's germline CDR1 is MGHRA and CDR2 YSYEKL. The V end lost 1 base, the J end lost 3 bases, and 12 bases lay between the germline ends. CDR3 residues: CASSQGWGVDTEAFF. CDR3 in DNA: TGCGCCAGCAGCCAAGGTTGGGGGGTGGACACTGAAGCTTTCTTT.